This T cell receptor (beta chain) was recovered during a study of OX40 agonist ivuxolimab in advanced cancers. Study overall: Patients treated during dose escalation were battling hepatocellular carcinoma, melanoma, renal cell or head and neck cancer.

CDR3 length: 11 residues. Trimming left V 4 bases short and J 4 bases short, with 5 bases between. Germline CDR1 reads SNHLY; CDR2 reads FYNNEI. TCRdb's table, derived via immunoSEQ multiplex PCR, lists solely in-frame clones and lacks some. Of fewer than 70,000 clones in the sample, around 83% were seen once. This TCR derives from an adult with an advanced solid tumor such as melanoma, head and neck, liver or kidney cancer. The V gene is TRBV2, the J gene TRBJ2-7, with unresolved D. Sequences were derived from CD4+ or CD8+ T cells sorted from blood, sampled in a trial of the OX40 agonist ivuxolimab. For the CDR3, the DNA is TGTGCCAGCAGTGTGCTTTACGAGCAGTACTTC. Translation: CASSVLYEQYF.